These 6 T cell receptor beta chains share one sample of origin, sequenced in a study of beta chain features in type 1 diabetes. Expressed TCRB transcripts were sequenced because the entire RNA isolate underwent reverse transcription. TCRdb keeps only in-frame clones here, not all; method: immunoSEQ multiplex PCR. This table holds about 230,000 clones, about 9.3% found once. The source material was naive CD4+ T cells from blood. These receptors were obtained from a woman between 18 and 29 years old in good health.

The rearrangement links TRBV5-1 to TRBJ1-1, with D maybe TRBD1 (6 bases). V gave up 4 bases and J gave up 4 bases, with 14 bases separating them. The CDR3 contains 14 residues. Looked up from germline, CDR1 is SGHRS and CDR2 is YFSETQ. CDR3 coding DNA: TGCGCCAGCAGCCGTACAGGGTCGGGCACTGAAGCTTTCTTT. Translating gives CASSRTGSGTEAFF.

The chain couples TRBV5-1 to TRBJ2-7, with TRBD1 matching 9 bases. After removal of 4 bases from V and 0 bases from J, the junction contained 5 bases not matched to a gene. Germline CDR1 is SGHRS and CDR2 is YFSETQ. This CDR3 region has 15 residues. The CDR3 nucleotides read TGCGCCAGCAGCGGAGGGACAGGGAGCTCCTACGAGCAGTACTTC. Residues: CASSGGTGSSYEQYF. The whole variable domain, remainder taken from reference TRBV5-1 and TRBJ2-7, is KAGVTQTPRYLIKTRGQQVTLSCSPISGHRSVSWYQQTPGQGLQFLFEYFSETQRNKGNFPGRFSGRQFSNSRSEMNVSTLELGDSALYLCASSGGTGSSYEQYFGPGTRLTVT.

This clone has a handful of counts. The chain has TRBV6-1 and TRBJ2-7, with 7 bases lining up with TRBD1. Germline assignment: CDR1 MNHNS and CDR2 SASEGT. This CDR3 region has 14 residues. Trimming at V came to 4 bases and at J to 3 bases, leaving 6 bases not matched to a gene. The CDR3 bases are TGTGCCAGCAGTGGAACCCGGGACAGCTACGAGCAGTACTTC. Its translation is CASSGTRDSYEQYF.

This clone turned up a few times. The chain employs TRBV5-4 and TRBJ2-6; D is perhaps TRBD1 (6 bases). Germline CDR1 reads SGHNT; CDR2 reads YYREEE (reference sequence). V lost 6 bases and J 4 bases, leaving 23 bases between the germline ends. The CDR3 is 18 residues long. The CDR3 reads CASNPPGQQDWGANVLTF. CDR3 DNA sequence: TGTGCCAGCAACCCTCCTGGACAGCAAGACTGGGGGGCCAACGTCCTGACTTTC.

The chain employs TRBV29-1 and TRBJ1-1; D unclear. CDR3 size: 13 residues. Germline V gene sequence: CDR1 SQVTM, CDR2 ANQGSEA. V lost 5 bases, J lost 5 bases, and 15 bases lay in between. The CDR3 region has the DNA TGCAGCGTTAAGGGAGTGCAGGTTACTGAAGCTTTCTTT. It encodes CSVKGVQVTEAFF. The whole variable domain, filled in from reference TRBV29-1 and TRBJ1-1, reads SAVISQKPSRDICQRGTSLTIQCQVDSQVTMMFWYRQQPGQSLTLIATANQGSEATYESGFVIDKFPISRPNLTFSTLTVSNMSPEDSSIYLCSVKGVQVTEAFFGQGTRLTVV.

The rearrangement links TRBV7-9 to TRBJ1-5; TRBD1 is a possible D gene (5 bases). Germline lookup yields CDR1 SEHNR and CDR2 FQNEAQ (reference sequence). V was clipped by 5 bases and J by 0 bases, with 11 bases between them. The CDR3 covers 15 residues. CDR3 protein: CASSLGGYSNQPQHF. The CDR3 DNA follows: TGTGCCAGCAGCCTGGGGGGTTATAGCAATCAGCCCCAGCATTTT. Together with reference TRBV7-9 and TRBJ1-5, the CDR3 gives the full variable domain: DTGVSQNPRHKITKRGQNVTFRCDPISEHNRLYWYRQTLGQGPEFLTYFQNEAQLEKSRLLSDRFSAERPKGSFSTLEIQRTEQGDSAMYLCASSLGGYSNQPQHFGDGTRLSIL.